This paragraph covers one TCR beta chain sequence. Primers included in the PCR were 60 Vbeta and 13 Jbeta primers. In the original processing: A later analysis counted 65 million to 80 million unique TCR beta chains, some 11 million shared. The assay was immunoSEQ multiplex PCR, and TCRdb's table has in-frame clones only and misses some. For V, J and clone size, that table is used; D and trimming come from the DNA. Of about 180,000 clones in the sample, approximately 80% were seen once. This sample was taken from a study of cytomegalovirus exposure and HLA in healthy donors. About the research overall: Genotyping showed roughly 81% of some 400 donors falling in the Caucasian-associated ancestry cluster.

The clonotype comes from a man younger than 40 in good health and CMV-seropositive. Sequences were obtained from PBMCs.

This CDR3 reads CASSSTFPNYNEQFF. CDR3 nucleotides: TGTGCCAGCAGCTCTACTTTTCCGAACTACAATGAGCAGTTCTTC. This sequence joins TRBV6-5 and TRBJ2-1; D not resolved. This CDR3 is 15 amino acids long. The V and J ends lost 6 bases and 3 bases respectively, with 15 bases between them. Germline CDR1 and CDR2: MNHEY and SVGAGI.